The source of this T cell receptor beta chain is a study of cytomegalovirus exposure and HLA in healthy donors. Researchers ran the PCR with 60 Vbeta and 13 Jbeta primers. The protocol was immunoSEQ multiplex PCR, while the TCRdb copy is restricted to in-frame clones and leaves out a portion. The sample holds some 140,000 clones; about 85% are singletons and the top ten take over 6.5%. The CDR3 consists of 16 residues. V was cut by 0 bases and J by 3 bases, with 12 bases left in between. CDR1 is LGHNA, CDR2 YNFKEQ, per germline. This TCR came from a woman aged 25 to 45 in good health and CMV-seropositive. The chain is built from TRBV4-2 and TRBJ1-5, with D unresolved. Sequenced input: PBMCs. CDR3 sequence: CASSQDEGRDNQPQHF. The CDR3 region has the DNA TGTGCCAGCAGCCAAGATGAGGGCCGAGACAATCAGCCCCAGCATTTT.